Below, one T cell receptor (beta chain) is given with its context. Its antigen is undetermined. The junction departs from the called germline gene at one end, perhaps through a read error. Germline V gene sequence: CDR1 DFQATT, CDR2 SNEGSKA (reference sequence). CDR3 length: 16 residues. The sample is drawn from a study of blood T cells in healthy people across ages. The study's findings and limits: Observed TCR beta diversity per million T cells went down as age went up. This fall followed a roughly linear course with age. Comparison with aged donors showed that long-lived donors had more naive CD4+ cells and higher diversity.

Combining a sample-barcoded 5' primer with a J-beta primer mix, a second PCR ran for roughly 6 to 12 cycles. TCRdb recomputed calls from the 5' RACE reads with MiXCR, one row per CDR3 protein. The sample includes around 870,000 distinct CDR3 sequences, more than 25% of them seen just once. V and J are TRBV20-1 and TRBJ1-5, with 7 bases that match TRBD1. This receptor was identified in a woman older than 75 in good health. Sample: blood. Here the CDR3 reads CSARLQGFGQNRPQHF. The CDR3 bases are TGCAGTGCTAGATTACAGGGGTTCGGCCAAAATCGGCCCCAGCATTTT.